Below, 32 T cell receptor beta chains from the same sample are listed, as sequenced in a study of OX40 agonist ivuxolimab in advanced cancers. The assay was immunoSEQ multiplex PCR, and TCRdb's table has in-frame clones only and misses some. The sample carries over 70,000 clones, approximately 91% recorded once. The material sequenced was CD4+ or CD8+ T cells sorted from blood, taken in a trial of the OX40 agonist ivuxolimab. Every receptor here comes from an adult with an advanced solid tumor such as melanoma, head and neck, liver or kidney cancer.

The CDR3 coding sequence is TGTGCCAGCTCACTACAACAGGGCCAAGAGACCCAGTACTTC. Its translation is CASSLQQGQETQYF. V and J are TRBV18 and TRBJ2-5; tentative D call: TRBD1 (6 bases). The V gene lost 4 bases and the J gene lost 1 base, with 10 bases spanning the gap. The CDR3 is 14 amino acids. Germline values: CDR1 KGHSH, CDR2 LQKENI.

The chain combines TRBV18 with TRBJ2-5; TRBD1 matches 8 bases. V trimming: 5 bases; J trimming: 2 bases; junction bases outside the gene matches: 13. The CDR3 loop spans 17 amino acids. Per germline, CDR1 KGHSH and CDR2 LQKENI. Here the CDR3 reads CASSSRQGPRGQETQYF. The CDR3 nucleotides read TGTGCCAGCTCAAGCCGACAGGGGCCTCGGGGACAAGAGACCCAGTACTTC.

The chain links TRBV4-1 to TRBJ2-7, with 10 bases that match TRBD1. The J segment lost 5 bases and the V segment lost 1 base, leaving 11 bases of the junction unmatched. The CDR3 loop spans 17 amino acids. CDR1 and CDR2 (germline): MGHRA, YSYEKL. CDR3 region: CASSQGVGTGDSHEQYF. The DNA of the CDR3 is TGCGCCAGCAGCCAAGGGGTCGGGACAGGGGATAGTCACGAGCAGTACTTC.

V is TRBV27 and J is TRBJ1-6, with D unresolved. Germline V gene sequence: CDR1 MNHEY, CDR2 SMNVEV (reference sequence). Trimming stripped 2 bases from V and 3 bases from J, with 2 bases between. The CDR3 runs 13 residues. The chain's CDR3 is CASSLVYNSPLHF. The CDR3, as DNA: TGTGCCAGCAGTTTAGTCTATAATTCACCCCTCCACTTT.

The J gene is TRBJ2-7, the V gene TRBV5-6; D gene ambiguous. This CDR3 has 11 residues. The germline V and J ends were trimmed by 2 bases and 3 bases, with 3 bases remaining between them. From germline, CDR1 is SGHDT and CDR2 YYEEEE. The CDR3 loop is CASSLNYEQYF. The CDR3, as DNA: TGTGCCAGCAGCTTAAACTACGAGCAGTACTTC.

The J gene is TRBJ2-1, the V gene TRBV18; D ambiguous. The CDR3 contains 15 residues. Germline-derived CDR1 and CDR2 are KGHSH and LQKENI. V lost 3 bases, J lost 3 bases, and 12 bases lay in between. CDR3 nucleotide sequence: TGTGCCAGCTCACCCAGTCGGTGGGGCTACAATGAGCAGTTCTTC. Its protein product is CASSPSRWGYNEQFF.

The chain joins TRBV27 to TRBJ2-7; TRBD1 aligns across 7 bases. Trimming at V came to 1 base and at J to 2 bases, leaving 5 bases not matched to a gene. The CDR3 extends over 15 amino acids. CDR1 is MNHEY and CDR2 is SMNVEV in the germline V gene (reference sequence). The DNA of the CDR3 is TGTGCCAGCAGTTTATATGACAGGGCCCCCTACGAGCAGTACTTC. Protein: CASSLYDRAPYEQYF.

The CDR3 coding sequence is TGTGCCAGCAGAACAAGAGGGGGGTCTAACTACGAGCAGTACTTC. Translation: CASRTRGGSNYEQYF. The chain employs TRBV6-1 and TRBJ2-7; D may correspond to TRBD1 or TRBD2 (6 bases each). In germline, CDR1 is MNHNS, CDR2 SASEGT. CDR3 size: 15 residues. Trimming removed 6 bases from V and 3 bases from J, with 18 bases in between.

This rearrangement joins TRBV2 to TRBJ2-1; 10 bases are shared with TRBD2. The CDR3 runs 15 residues. From germline, CDR1 is SNHLY and CDR2 FYNNEI. V shed 1 base and J 7 bases; nucleotides not matched to a gene: 4. CDR3 protein: CASSEGLAGVNEQFF. CDR3 coding DNA: TGTGCCAGCAGTGAAGGTCTAGCGGGAGTGAATGAGCAGTTCTTC.

This chain joins TRBV4-2 and TRBJ1-2, with D unresolved. Germline-derived CDR1 and CDR2 are LGHNA and YNFKEQ. CDR3 length: 14 amino acids. The V gene lost 6 bases and the J gene lost 0 bases, with 11 bases spanning the gap. The CDR3 sequence is CASSQTVPNYGYTF. In nucleotides, the CDR3 is TGTGCCAGCAGTCAAACCGTGCCTAACTATGGCTACACCTTC.

The V and J genes are TRBV5-1 and TRBJ2-7; 9 bases align to TRBD1. Trimming removed 6 bases from V and 6 bases from J; junction bases left unmatched: 10. CDR1 is SGHRS, CDR2 YFSETQ, per germline. The CDR3 consists of 14 residues. CDR3 region: CASTDRTGASEQYF. The CDR3 DNA reads TGCGCCAGCACCGACCGGACAGGGGCCAGCGAGCAGTACTTC.

The J gene is TRBJ2-7, the V gene TRBV2, with a weak D call TRBD2 (5 bases). The CDR3 loop spans 12 amino acids. The V gene's germline CDR1 is SNHLY and CDR2 FYNNEI. Trimming shortened V by 6 bases and J by 3 bases, and 9 bases separated the two germline ends. CDR3 protein: CASSLSGYEQYF. The CDR3 DNA follows: TGTGCCAGCAGCCTCAGCGGCTACGAGCAGTACTTC.

The chain is built from TRBV12-5 and TRBJ2-5; D tentatively reads TRBD1 or TRBD2 (6 bases each). CDR3 size: 15 residues. CDR1 and CDR2 (germline): LGHNT, FRNRAP. Trimming took off 5 bases at V and 5 bases at J, with 18 bases between the two ends. This CDR3 reads CASGAPHREDETQYF. The CDR3, as DNA: TGTGCTAGTGGTGCCCCCCACAGGGAGGATGAGACCCAGTACTTC.

The V gene is TRBV4-3, the J gene TRBJ1-4; no clear D gene. The CDR3 spans 20 residues. V was pared by 0 bases and J by 0 bases, with 20 bases between. The germline CDR1 and CDR2 sequences are LGHNA and YSLEER. The CDR3 coding sequence is TGCGCCAGCAGCCAAGATCGTCCCACGGGAACCCTTGCAACTAATGAAAAACTGTTTTTT. Translated: CASSQDRPTGTLATNEKLFF.

This chain links TRBV7-9 with TRBJ1-3; 11 bases match TRBD1. Losses at the gene ends were 8 bases for V and 2 bases for J; bases not matched to a gene: 8. The CDR3 runs to 16 residues. Per the germline V gene, CDR1 is SEHNR and CDR2 is FQNEAQ (reference sequence). This CDR3 is CASDLGQGATGNTIYF. CDR3 nucleotides: TGTGCCAGCGACCTTGGACAGGGGGCAACTGGAAACACCATATATTTT.

This clone occurred once. This chain links TRBV5-1 with TRBJ1-2; D might be TRBD1 (5 bases). Per the germline V gene, CDR1 is SGHRS and CDR2 is YFSETQ. This CDR3 has 14 amino acids. V lost 1 base and J lost 2, with 9 bases in between. The CDR3 DNA sequence: TGCGCCAGCAGCTTGAGGTCAGGGAACTATGGCTACACCTTC. Its protein is CASSLRSGNYGYTF. The full variable domain, rest sourced from reference TRBV5-1 and TRBJ1-2, is KAGVTQTPRYLIKTRGQQVTLSCSPISGHRSVSWYQQTPGQGLQFLFEYFSETQRNKGNFPGRFSGRQFSNSRSEMNVSTLELGDSALYLCASSLRSGNYGYTFGSGTRLTVV.

The chain is built from TRBV5-1 and TRBJ2-5; tentatively, D is TRBD1 (6 bases). V lost 0 bases and J 4 bases, leaving 13 bases between the germline ends. Germline V gene sequence: CDR1 SGHRS, CDR2 YFSETQ. The CDR3 totals 15 residues. DNA of the CDR3: TGCGCCAGCAGCTTGGCTCAGGGGCCGGGAGAGACCCAGTACTTC. Its translation: CASSLAQGPGETQYF.

The V and J genes are TRBV10-2 and TRBJ2-5; TRBD2 aligns across 9 bases. The CDR3 spans 18 residues. V lost 4 bases and J lost 2; bases outside the gene matches: 14. CDR1 is WSHSY, CDR2 SAAADI, per germline. Here the CDR3 reads CASSVTAGGRLIQETQYF. DNA of the CDR3: TGCGCCAGCAGTGTAACAGCGGGGGGTCGCCTTATACAAGAGACCCAGTACTTC.

J is TRBJ2-1 and V is TRBV4-2, with 8 bases matching TRBD1. CDR1 is LGHNA, CDR2 YNFKEQ, per germline. CDR3 length: 16 amino acids. With V trimmed by 4 bases and J by 3 bases, 8 bases remained unmatched. The chain's CDR3 is CASSRTGTGVYNEQFF. DNA for the CDR3: TGTGCCAGCAGCCGGACAGGGACGGGGGTCTACAATGAGCAGTTCTTC.

V usage is TRBV6-1 and J usage is TRBJ2-7; 8 bases are a match to TRBD2. Germline V CDR1 and CDR2: MNHNS, SASEGT. The length of the CDR3 is 13 residues. V lost 2 bases, J lost 7 bases, and 4 bases stayed unmatched. The DNA of the CDR3 is TGTGCCAGCAGTGAAACTAGCGGTGGGGAGCAGTACTTC. Translated, it gives CASSETSGGEQYF.

This clone was recorded only once. The gene calls are TRBV27 and TRBJ1-4; possibly TRBD1 for D (5 bases). V dropped 5 bases and J dropped 1 base, with 8 bases sitting between them. The CDR3 loop spans 14 amino acids. The germline gives CDR1 MNHEY, CDR2 SMNVEV (reference sequence). The CDR3 loop is CASSAGITNEKLFF. In DNA, the CDR3 is TGTGCCAGCAGTGCAGGGATAACTAATGAAAAACTGTTTTTT.

The chain couples TRBV6-5 to TRBJ2-1, with a tentative D call TRBD2 (6 bases). This CDR3 is 13 amino acids long. V was cut by 10 bases and J by 1 base, with 11 bases left in between. Germline values: CDR1 MNHEY, CDR2 SVGAGI. This chain's CDR3 is CATTGTSYNEQFF. For the CDR3, the DNA is TGTGCCACAACCGGGACTTCCTACAATGAGCAGTTCTTC.

The chain is built from TRBV4-3 and TRBJ2-3; the match to TRBD2 covers 7 bases. This CDR3 is 16 amino acids long. The germline V gene encodes CDR1 LGHNA and CDR2 YSLEER. With 0 bases clipped from V and 2 bases from J, the junction kept 5 bases outside the gene matches. The CDR3 sequence: CASSQETGTITDTQYF. DNA for the CDR3: TGCGCCAGCAGCCAAGAGACGGGGACTATCACAGATACGCAGTATTTT.

J is TRBJ2-3 and V is TRBV9, with 13 bases lining up with TRBD2. The CDR3 consists of 17 residues. V lost 3 bases to trimming and J lost 3 bases; unmatched junction nucleotides: 7. Germline values: CDR1 SGDLS, CDR2 YYNGEE. The CDR3 reads CASSAGRTSGGTDTQYF. CDR3 nucleotides: TGTGCCAGCAGCGCTGGCCGGACTAGCGGGGGTACAGATACGCAGTATTTT.

This clone showed up just a few times. The chain is built from TRBV15 and TRBJ2-3; D not resolved. Germline values: CDR1 LNHNV, CDR2 YYDKDF (reference sequence). The CDR3 runs 18 residues. Trimming removed 2 bases from V and 0 bases from J, with 18 bases in between. CDR3 in amino acids: CATSRLTDPRASTDTQYF. CDR3 bases: TGTGCCACCAGCAGATTAACAGACCCACGTGCGAGCACAGATACGCAGTATTTT.

The chain combines TRBV6-1 with TRBJ1-6; TRBD1 aligns across 7 bases. J was trimmed by 7 bases and V by 5 bases; bases with no gene match: 5. CDR1 is MNHNS and CDR2 is SASEGT in the germline V gene. CDR3 length: 14 amino acids. CDR3 sequence reads: CASSLPGQNSPLHF. Written as DNA, the CDR3 is TGTGCCAGCAGTCTCCCGGGACAGAATTCACCCCTCCACTTT.

The rearrangement links TRBV7-9 to TRBJ1-3; D is uncertain. Trimming removed 1 base from V and 4 bases from J, with 8 bases in between. This CDR3 comprises 14 residues. The germline CDR1 and CDR2 sequences are SEHNR and FQNEAQ (reference sequence). DNA for the CDR3: TGTGCCAGCAGCTTAGTATCTAGGGGAAACACCATATATTTT. Translating gives CASSLVSRGNTIYF.

Here the CDR3 DNA reads TGCAGCGTTGCATCCCGGGGCACTGAAGCTTTCTTT. This translates into CSVASRGTEAFF. This chain links TRBV29-1 with TRBJ1-1; unclear D gene. Germline lookup yields CDR1 SQVTM and CDR2 ANQGSEA. The CDR3 length is 12 residues. V lost 4 bases and J lost 4, with 10 bases in between.

This rearrangement joins TRBV5-6 to TRBJ1-2; D perhaps matches TRBD1 (6 bases). Trimming left V 4 bases short and J 7 bases short, with 14 bases between. The CDR3 contains 13 residues. Per germline, CDR1 SGHDT and CDR2 YYEEEE. CDR3 nucleotide sequence: TGTGCCAGCAGCCTCGGGACAACCGGTGGCTACACCTTC. This encodes CASSLGTTGGYTF. Full variable domain (missing parts from reference TRBV5-6 and TRBJ1-2): DAGVTQSPTHLIKTRGQQVTLRCSPKSGHDTVSWYQQALGQGPQFIFQYYEEEERQRGNFPDRFSGHQFPNYSSELNVNALLLGDSALYLCASSLGTTGGYTFGSGTRLTVV.

The chain joins TRBV6-1 to TRBJ1-3; D gene unclear. Looked up from germline, CDR1 is MNHNS and CDR2 is SASEGT. The CDR3 runs to 16 residues. Trimming cost V 0 bases and J 4 bases, with 13 bases left between them. The CDR3 DNA is TGTGCCAGCAGTGAAGCGTTCGGGCAGGCAGGAAACACCATATATTTT. Translated: CASSEAFGQAGNTIYF.

The chain links TRBV18 to TRBJ1-1; D may be TRBD1 (6 bases). The CDR3 length is 12 residues. Germline CDR1 reads KGHSH; CDR2 reads LQKENI. Between the trimmed V and J ends, which lost 5 bases and 10 bases, there was a span of 14 bases. The CDR3 nucleotides read TGTGCCAGCTCATCGAGAGAAGGGGGAGCTTTCTTT. Encoded protein: CASSSREGGAFF.

This rearrangement joins TRBV6-7 to TRBJ2-3, with D unclear. TRBV6-7 is an ORF, with its function uncertain. V gave up 0 bases and J gave up 3 bases, with 16 bases separating them. This CDR3 spans 17 amino acids. The DNA of the CDR3 is TGTGCCAGCAGTTACTCCCAGAGTTGCAGAACAACAGATACGCAGTATTTT. Translating gives CASSYSQSCRTTDTQYF.